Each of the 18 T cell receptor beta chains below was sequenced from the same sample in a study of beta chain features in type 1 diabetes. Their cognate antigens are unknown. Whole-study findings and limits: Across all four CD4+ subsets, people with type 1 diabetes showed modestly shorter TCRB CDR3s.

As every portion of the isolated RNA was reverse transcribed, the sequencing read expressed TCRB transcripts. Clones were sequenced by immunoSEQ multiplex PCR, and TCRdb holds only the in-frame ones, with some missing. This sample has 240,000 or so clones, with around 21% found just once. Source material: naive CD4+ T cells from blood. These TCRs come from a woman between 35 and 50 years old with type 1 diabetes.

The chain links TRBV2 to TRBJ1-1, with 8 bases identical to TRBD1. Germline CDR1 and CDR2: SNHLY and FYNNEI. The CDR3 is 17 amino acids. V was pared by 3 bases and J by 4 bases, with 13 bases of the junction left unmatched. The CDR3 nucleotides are TGTGCCAGCAGTGAGTGGGGACAGGCGTCTGCGGCCACTGAAGCTTTCTTT. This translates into CASSEWGQASAATEAFF.

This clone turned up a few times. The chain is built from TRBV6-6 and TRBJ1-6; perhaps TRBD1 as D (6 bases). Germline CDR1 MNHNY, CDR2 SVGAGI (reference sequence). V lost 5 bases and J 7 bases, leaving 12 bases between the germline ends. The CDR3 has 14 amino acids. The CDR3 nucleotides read TGTGCCAGCAGTCGGGACAATCGGAATTCACCCCTCCACTTT. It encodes CASSRDNRNSPLHF.

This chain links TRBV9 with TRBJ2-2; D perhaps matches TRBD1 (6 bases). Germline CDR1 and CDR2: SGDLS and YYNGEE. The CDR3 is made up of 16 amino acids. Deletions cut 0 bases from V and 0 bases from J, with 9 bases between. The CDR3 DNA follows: TGTGCCAGCAGCGTAGGCTGGGGGCCGAACACCGGGGAGCTGTTTTTT. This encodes CASSVGWGPNTGELFF.

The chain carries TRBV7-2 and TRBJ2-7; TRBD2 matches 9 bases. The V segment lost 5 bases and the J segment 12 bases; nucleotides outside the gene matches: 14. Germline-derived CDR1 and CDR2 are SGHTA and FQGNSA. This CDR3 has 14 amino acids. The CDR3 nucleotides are TGTGCCAGCAGCCAAGACGGTGCGGGAGGGCCACGGTACTTC. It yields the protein CASSQDGAGGPRYF.

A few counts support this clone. This chain's CDR3 is CASSEGLAGNNEQFF. The DNA of the CDR3 is TGTGCCAGCTCAGAGGGACTAGCGGGAAACAATGAGCAGTTCTTC. The chain couples TRBV18 to TRBJ2-1, with 13 nucleotides matching TRBD2. V was clipped by 5 bases and J by 5 bases; unmatched bases: 3. Germline V gene lookup returns CDR1 KGHSH and CDR2 LQKENI. CDR3 length equals 15 residues.

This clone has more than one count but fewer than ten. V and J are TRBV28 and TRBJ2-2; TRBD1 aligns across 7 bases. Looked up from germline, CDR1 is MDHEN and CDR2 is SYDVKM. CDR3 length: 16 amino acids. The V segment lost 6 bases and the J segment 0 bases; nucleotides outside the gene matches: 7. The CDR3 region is CASSPHGTANTGELFF. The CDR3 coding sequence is TGTGCCAGCAGCCCTCACGGGACAGCGAACACCGGGGAGCTGTTTTTT.

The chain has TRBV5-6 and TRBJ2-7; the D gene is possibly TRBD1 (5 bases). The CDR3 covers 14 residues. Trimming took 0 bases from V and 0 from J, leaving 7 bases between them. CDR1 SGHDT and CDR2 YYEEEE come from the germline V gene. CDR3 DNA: TGTGCCAGCAGCTTGGACAGGAGCTCCTACGAGCAGTACTTC. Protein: CASSLDRSSYEQYF.

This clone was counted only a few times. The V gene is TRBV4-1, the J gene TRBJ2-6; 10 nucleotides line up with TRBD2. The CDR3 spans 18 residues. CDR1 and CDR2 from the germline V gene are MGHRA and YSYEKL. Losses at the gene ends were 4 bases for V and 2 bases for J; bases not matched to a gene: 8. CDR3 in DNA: TGCGCCAGCAGCCCTGGACTAGCGGTTTTGGCTGGGGCCAACGTCCTGACTTTC. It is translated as CASSPGLAVLAGANVLTF.

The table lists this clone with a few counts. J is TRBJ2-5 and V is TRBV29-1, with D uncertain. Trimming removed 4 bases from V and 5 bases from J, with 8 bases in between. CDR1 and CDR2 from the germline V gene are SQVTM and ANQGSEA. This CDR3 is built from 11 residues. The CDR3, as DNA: TGCAGCGTTGGTCCCGCGGAGACCCAGTACTTC. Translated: CSVGPAETQYF.

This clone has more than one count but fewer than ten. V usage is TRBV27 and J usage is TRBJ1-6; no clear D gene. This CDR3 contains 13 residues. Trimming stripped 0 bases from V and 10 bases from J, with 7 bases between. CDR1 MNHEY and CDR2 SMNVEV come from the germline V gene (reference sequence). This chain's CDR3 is CASSLSAGSPLHF. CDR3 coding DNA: TGTGCCAGCAGTTTATCAGCAGGCTCACCCCTCCACTTT.

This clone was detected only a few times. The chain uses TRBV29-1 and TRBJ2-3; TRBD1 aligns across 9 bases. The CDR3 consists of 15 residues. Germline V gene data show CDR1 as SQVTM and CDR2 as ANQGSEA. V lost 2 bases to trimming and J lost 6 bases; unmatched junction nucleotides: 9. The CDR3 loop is CSVENRDRAEDTQYF. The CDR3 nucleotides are TGCAGCGTTGAAAACCGGGACAGGGCTGAGGATACGCAGTATTTT.

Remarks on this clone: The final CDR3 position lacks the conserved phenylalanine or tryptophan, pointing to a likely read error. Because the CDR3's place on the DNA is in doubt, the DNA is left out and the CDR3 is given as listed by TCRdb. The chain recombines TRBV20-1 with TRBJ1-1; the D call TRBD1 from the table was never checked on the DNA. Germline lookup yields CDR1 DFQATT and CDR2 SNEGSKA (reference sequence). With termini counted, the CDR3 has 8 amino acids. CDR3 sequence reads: CSARAQTL.

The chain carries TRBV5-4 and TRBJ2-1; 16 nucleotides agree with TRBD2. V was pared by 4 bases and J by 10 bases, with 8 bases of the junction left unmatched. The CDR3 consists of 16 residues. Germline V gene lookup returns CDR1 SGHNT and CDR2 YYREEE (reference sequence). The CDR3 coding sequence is TGTGCCAGCAGCCTCAAGGGACTAGCGGGGGGGTCAGAGCAGTTCTTC. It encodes CASSLKGLAGGSEQFF.

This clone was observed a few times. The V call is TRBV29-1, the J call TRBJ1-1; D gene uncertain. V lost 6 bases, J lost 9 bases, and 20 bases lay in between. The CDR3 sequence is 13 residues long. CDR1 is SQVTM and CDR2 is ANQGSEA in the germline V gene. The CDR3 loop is CSVLREVRTKAFF. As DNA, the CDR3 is TGCAGCGTCCTGAGGGAGGTTAGGACGAAAGCTTTCTTT.

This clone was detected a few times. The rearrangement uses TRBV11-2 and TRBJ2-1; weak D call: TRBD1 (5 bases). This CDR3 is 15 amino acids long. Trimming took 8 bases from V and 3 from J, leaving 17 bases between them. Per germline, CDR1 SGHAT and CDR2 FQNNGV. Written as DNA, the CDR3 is TGTGCCAGCCGACCTACAGGCGTCATCTACAATGAGCAGTTCTTC. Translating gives CASRPTGVIYNEQFF. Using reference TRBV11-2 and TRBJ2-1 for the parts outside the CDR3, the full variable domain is EAGVAQSPRYKIIEKRQSVAFWCNPISGHATLYWYQQILGQGPKLLIQFQNNGVVDDSQLPKDRFSAERLKGVDSTLKIQPAKLEDSAVYLCASRPTGVIYNEQFFGPGTRLTVL.

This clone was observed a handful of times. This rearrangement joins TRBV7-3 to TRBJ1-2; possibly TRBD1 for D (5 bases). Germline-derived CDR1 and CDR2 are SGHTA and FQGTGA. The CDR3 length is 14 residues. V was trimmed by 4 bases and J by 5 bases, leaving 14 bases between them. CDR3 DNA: TGTGCCAGCAGCTCTTCAGGGTCCTCTTATGGCTACACCTTC. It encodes CASSSSGSSYGYTF.

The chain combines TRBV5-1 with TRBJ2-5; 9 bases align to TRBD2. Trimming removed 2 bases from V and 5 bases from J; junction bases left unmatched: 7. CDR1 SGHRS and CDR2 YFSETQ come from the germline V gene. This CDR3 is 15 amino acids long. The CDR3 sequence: CASSFGSGRGETQYF. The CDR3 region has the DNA TGCGCCAGCAGCTTCGGTAGCGGGAGAGGTGAGACCCAGTACTTC.

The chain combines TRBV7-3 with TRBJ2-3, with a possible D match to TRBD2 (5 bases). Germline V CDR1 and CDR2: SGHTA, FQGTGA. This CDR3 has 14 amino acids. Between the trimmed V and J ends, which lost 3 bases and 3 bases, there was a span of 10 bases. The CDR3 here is CASSFGGSTDTQYF. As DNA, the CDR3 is TGTGCCAGCAGCTTCGGCGGGTCGACAGATACGCAGTATTTT.